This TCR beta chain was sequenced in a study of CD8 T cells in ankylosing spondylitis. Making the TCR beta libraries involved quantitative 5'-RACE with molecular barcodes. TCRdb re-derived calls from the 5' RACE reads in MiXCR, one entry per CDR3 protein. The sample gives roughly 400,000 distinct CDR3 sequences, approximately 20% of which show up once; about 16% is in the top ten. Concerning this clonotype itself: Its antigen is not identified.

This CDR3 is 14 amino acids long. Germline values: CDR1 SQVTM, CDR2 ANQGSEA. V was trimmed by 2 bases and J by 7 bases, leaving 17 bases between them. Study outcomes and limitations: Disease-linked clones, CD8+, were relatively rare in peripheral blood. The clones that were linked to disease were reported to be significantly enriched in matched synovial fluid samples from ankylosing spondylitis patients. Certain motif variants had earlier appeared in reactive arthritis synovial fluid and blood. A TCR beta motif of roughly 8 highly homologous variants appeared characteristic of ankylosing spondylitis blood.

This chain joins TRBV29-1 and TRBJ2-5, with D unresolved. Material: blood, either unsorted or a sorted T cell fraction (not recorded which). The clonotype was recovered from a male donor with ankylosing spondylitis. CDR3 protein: CSVERALGYGTQYF. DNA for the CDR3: TGCAGCGTTGAAAGGGCCTTAGGGTACGGGACCCAGTACTTC.